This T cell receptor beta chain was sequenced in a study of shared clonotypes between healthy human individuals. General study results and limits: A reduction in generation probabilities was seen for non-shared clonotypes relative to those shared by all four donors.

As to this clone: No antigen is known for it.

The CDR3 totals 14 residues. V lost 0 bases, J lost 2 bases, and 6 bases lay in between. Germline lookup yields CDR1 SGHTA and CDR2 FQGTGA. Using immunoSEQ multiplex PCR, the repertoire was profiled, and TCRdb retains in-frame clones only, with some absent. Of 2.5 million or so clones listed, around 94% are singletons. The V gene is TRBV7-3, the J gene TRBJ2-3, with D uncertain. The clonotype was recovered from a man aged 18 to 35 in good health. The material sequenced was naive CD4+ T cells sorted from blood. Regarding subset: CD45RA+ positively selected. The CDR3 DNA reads TGTGCCAGCAGCTTAACGCCAGACACAGATACGCAGTATTTT. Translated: CASSLTPDTDTQYF. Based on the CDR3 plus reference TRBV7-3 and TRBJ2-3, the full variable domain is GAGVSQTPSNKVTEKGKYVELRCDPISGHTALYWYRQSLGQGPEFLIYFQGTGAADDSGLPNDRFFAVRPEGSVSTLKIQRTERGDSAVYLCASSLTPDTDTQYFGPGTRLTVL.